One sample yielded the 20 T cell receptor beta chains listed below, sequenced in a study of blood T cell repertoires in COVID-19. TCRdb's table, derived via immunoSEQ multiplex PCR, lists solely in-frame clones and lacks some. The sample includes approximately 200,000 clones, around 84% of them seen just once. The specimen sequenced was peripheral blood. The receptor set was obtained from a man over 45 who had recovered from COVID-19.

Comment on this clone: The same CDR3 can be traced to other DNA sequences in this sample. The chain uses TRBV28 and TRBJ2-1; D remains ambiguous. Between the trimmed V and J ends, which lost 6 bases and 0 bases, there was a span of 12 bases. Germline CDR1 and CDR2: MDHEN and SYDVKM. The CDR3 runs 15 residues. The CDR3 DNA is TGTGCCAGCAGCCTCGGTGGTAGCTCCTACAATGAGCAGTTCTTC. Its translation is CASSLGGSSYNEQFF.

The V gene is TRBV12-5, the J gene TRBJ2-3; possible D gene TRBD1, 5 bases. Germline lookup yields CDR1 LGHNT and CDR2 FRNRAP. Trimming removed 5 bases at V and 0 bases at J, with 12 bases between. CDR3 size: 15 residues. CDR3 sequence (DNA): TGTGCTAGTGGTCTGGACATCCATAGCACAGATACGCAGTATTTT. Translating it yields CASGLDIHSTDTQYF.

V usage is TRBV11-2 and J usage is TRBJ2-5; weak D call: TRBD2 (6 bases). The V end lost 4 bases, the J end lost 1 base, and 10 bases lay between the germline ends. The CDR3 runs 14 residues. The V gene's germline CDR1 is SGHAT and CDR2 FQNNGV. The CDR3 coding sequence is TGTGCCAGCAGCTGGGGGACTGTCCAAGAGACCCAGTACTTC. This sequence encodes CASSWGTVQETQYF.

The rearrangement joins TRBV24-1 to TRBJ2-5; D is uncertain. Trimming pared 2 bases from V and 1 base from J, leaving 7 bases between. Germline V gives CDR1 KGHDR, CDR2 SFDVKD. The CDR3 runs 14 residues. The CDR3 nucleotides are TGTGCCACCAGTGATTCGGAGTTCCAAGAGACCCAGTACTTC. Amino acids: CATSDSEFQETQYF.

The CDR3 DNA reads TGTGCCACTAAATCCGGGACTAGCGGGAGTTCGCAGCAGTTCTTC. As protein: CATKSGTSGSSQQFF. The chain is built from TRBV28 and TRBJ2-1, with 14 bases aligning to TRBD2. J lost 11 bases, V lost 10 bases, and 13 bases had no gene match. Germline V gives CDR1 MDHEN, CDR2 SYDVKM. The CDR3 runs 15 residues.

The chain recombines TRBV28 with TRBJ1-4; a weak D match, TRBD1 (5 bases). V lost 3 bases, J lost 1 base, and 15 bases lay in between. CDR1 is MDHEN and CDR2 is SYDVKM in the germline V gene. The CDR3 spans 17 residues. The CDR3 sequence is CASSLSWGGLTNEKLFF. In nucleotides, the CDR3 is TGTGCCAGCAGTTTGTCTTGGGGGGGTTTAACTAATGAAAAACTGTTTTTT.

Worth noting for this clone: At one end, the junction sequence differs from germline, possibly due to a read error. The chain joins TRBV5-1 to TRBJ2-1; 10 bases fit TRBD1. Per germline, CDR1 SGHRS and CDR2 YFSETQ. The CDR3 extends over 17 amino acids. CDR3 loop: CASRLVPDRGFYNEQFF. In DNA form, the CDR3 reads TGCGCCAGCAGGTTGGTCCCGGACAGGGGGTTTTACAATGAGCAGTTCTTC.

The chain combines TRBV4-1 with TRBJ1-6; D is possibly TRBD1 (6 bases). The CDR3 length is 16 residues. CDR1 MGHRA and CDR2 YSYEKL come from the germline V gene. Trimming removed 1 base from V and 4 bases from J, with 11 bases in between. CDR3 nucleotides: TGCGCCAGCAGCCAAGTCGGGCAGGGGTATAATTCACCCCTCCACTTT. Amino acids: CASSQVGQGYNSPLHF.

The V and J genes are TRBV7-8 and TRBJ1-4; 7 bases map to TRBD1. From germline, CDR1 is SGHVS and CDR2 FQNEAQ. V gave up 4 bases and J gave up 7 bases; unmatched junction bases: 6. The CDR3 contains 14 residues. For the CDR3, the DNA is TGTGCCAGCAGCTCGTCCCGGGACAGTGAAAAACTGTTTTTT. The encoded protein is CASSSSRDSEKLFF.

The chain carries TRBV7-2 and TRBJ2-1, with 8 bases identical to TRBD1. CDR1 and CDR2 from the germline V gene are SGHTA and FQGNSA. V shed 2 bases and J 6 bases; nucleotides not matched to a gene: 9. The CDR3 extends over 16 amino acids. CDR3 DNA: TGTGCCAGCAGCTTAAGGTCAGGGGGCTTCCTCAATGAGCAGTTCTTC. Protein product: CASSLRSGGFLNEQFF. Based on the CDR3 plus reference TRBV7-2 and TRBJ2-1, the full variable domain is GAGVSQSPSNKVTEKGKDVELRCDPISGHTALYWYRQSLGQGLEFLIYFQGNSAPDKSGLPSDRFSAERTGGSVSTLTIQRTQQEDSAVYLCASSLRSGGFLNEQFFGPGTRLTVL.

The chain uses TRBV7-9 and TRBJ2-7, with D possibly matching TRBD1 (5 bases). V was pared by 3 bases and J by 4 bases, with 13 bases between. The CDR3 has 14 residues. Germline V CDR1 and CDR2: SEHNR, FQNEAQ (reference sequence). The CDR3 coding sequence is TGTGCCAGCAGCTTTATAGGGGATCAATACGAGCAGTACTTC. This gives the protein CASSFIGDQYEQYF.

J is TRBJ2-1 and V is TRBV10-3; 7 bases are a match to TRBD2. The CDR3 has 15 residues. Trimming cost V 3 bases and J 8 bases; bases outside gene matches: 10. Germline V gives CDR1 ENHRY, CDR2 SYGVKD. This CDR3 reads CAISEGRAFLDEQFF. CDR3 in DNA: TGTGCCATCAGTGAAGGGAGGGCCTTCTTGGATGAGCAGTTCTTC.

V usage is TRBV18 and J usage is TRBJ2-5; D uncertain. CDR3 length equals 12 residues. Trimming cost V 6 bases and J 5 bases, with 10 bases left between them. Germline CDR1 and CDR2: KGHSH and LQKENI. The CDR3 nucleotides read TGTGCCAGCTCCCACTCCAGGGAGACCCAGTACTTC. This gives the protein CASSHSRETQYF. The variable domain in full, completed from reference TRBV18 and TRBJ2-5, reads NAGVMQNPRHLVRRRGQEARLRCSPMKGHSHVYWYRQLPEEGLKFMVYLQKENIIDESGMPKERFSAEFPKEGPSILRIQQVVRGDSAAYFCASSHSRETQYFGPGTRLLVL.

The chain uses TRBV27 and TRBJ2-7; TRBD2 matches 7 bases. The CDR3 contains 14 residues. With V trimmed by 3 bases and J by 2 bases, 4 bases remained unmatched. Germline values: CDR1 MNHEY, CDR2 SMNVEV (reference sequence). The CDR3 is CASSFMGGPYEQYF. The CDR3 bases are TGTGCCAGCAGTTTCATGGGAGGGCCCTACGAGCAGTACTTC.

V is TRBV6-5 and J is TRBJ1-1, with 7 positions matching TRBD1. From germline, CDR1 is MNHEY and CDR2 SVGAGI. CDR3 length: 14 residues. The trim removed 2 bases at V and 6 bases at J, leaving 6 bases unmatched. DNA of the CDR3: TGTGCCAGCAGTTACAGGGAAGGGGGCGCTGAAGCTTTCTTT. The encoded protein is CASSYREGGAEAFF.

The chain uses TRBV28 and TRBJ2-5; 10 bases are shared with TRBD2. The ends lost 3 bases at V and 3 bases at J; junction bases unmatched: 7. This CDR3 has 16 residues. Germline-derived CDR1 and CDR2 are MDHEN and SYDVKM. The DNA for the CDR3 is TGTGCCAGCAGTTTCATTCCCGGGACTAGCGAAGAGACCCAGTACTTC. Residues: CASSFIPGTSEETQYF.

The gene calls are TRBV28 and TRBJ1-1; no firm D call. Deletions cut 5 bases from V and 5 bases from J, with 15 bases between. The germline V gene has CDR1 MDHEN and CDR2 SYDVKM. This CDR3 spans 14 amino acids. The CDR3 sequence: CASSPTVPLTEAFF. CDR3 in DNA: TGTGCCAGCAGTCCTACAGTTCCCTTAACTGAAGCTTTCTTT.

This clone was observed a single time. The V gene is TRBV27, the J gene TRBJ1-5, with D possibly matching TRBD1 (6 bases). From germline, CDR1 is MNHEY and CDR2 SMNVEV (reference sequence). The CDR3 loop spans 15 amino acids. Deletions cut 5 bases from V and 6 bases from J, with 17 bases between. Written as DNA, the CDR3 is TGTGCCAGCAGTCCCCGGGGGGGGCCAGTTCAGCCCCAGCATTTT. This encodes CASSPRGGPVQPQHF.

About this clone itself: A read error may produce the germline difference seen at one junction end. The CDR3: CAWSVTSERFF. DNA of the CDR3: TGTGCCTGGAGTGTAACTTCGGAGCGGTTCTTC. J is TRBJ2-1 and V is TRBV30; D ambiguous. Germline-derived CDR1 and CDR2 are GTSNPN and SVGIG (reference sequence). The CDR3 consists of 11 residues.

The chain is built from TRBV3-1 (or the pseudogene TRBV3-2) and TRBJ2-3, with TRBD2 matching over 7 bases. This CDR3 has 16 residues. The V segment lost 1 base and the J segment 2 bases; nucleotides outside the gene matches: 6. CDR1 and CDR2 from the germline V gene are LGHDT and YNNKEL (reference sequence). CDR3 loop: CASSQVGGRYTDTQYF. As DNA, the CDR3 is TGTGCCAGCAGCCAAGTCGGCGGGAGATACACAGATACGCAGTATTTT.